A selection of T cell receptor beta chains follows, all from one sample in a study of blood T cells in healthy people across ages. Each CDR3 protein gets one entry after TCRdb re-called the 5' RACE reads with MiXCR. The sample has about 770,000 distinct CDR3 sequences, under 45% seen once. The sample consisted of blood. These TCRs come from a man aged 55 to 70 in good health. The CDR3 runs from the conserved cysteine through the conserved F or W. Fields, in order: D gene, J gene, clone size, V gene, CDR3 DNA, CDR3 protein. D genes are given only for firm matches. For some rows the clone size is stated as once, few or many, or as a class when expanded; others skip it.

>.|TRBJ2-3|.|TRBV5-5
TGTGCCAGCAGACCGGGACGGGGGGCTGGAGATACGCAGTATTTT
CASRPGRGAGDTQYF
>TRBD1|TRBJ2-2|.|TRBV7-3
TGTGCCAGCAGCTTAACGGTACAGGGGTTTCTCACCGGGGAGCTGTTTTTT
CASSLTVQGFLTGELFF
>TRBD1|TRBJ2-2|.|TRBV5-6
TGTGCCAGCAGCCGGGACAGGGCCGCCGGGGAGCTGTTTTTT
CASSRDRAAGELFF
>.|TRBJ1-6|.|TRBV6-2/TRBV6-3
TGTGCCAGCAGTTACGGGGATTCACCCCTCCACTTT
CASSYGDSPLHF
>TRBD1|TRBJ1-2|once|TRBV3-1
TGTGCCAGCAGCCAAGGGGACAGGGGCGGTGGCTACACCTTC
CASSQGDRGGGYTF
>.|TRBJ2-5|few|TRBV30
TGTGCCTGGAGTGTAATCGGGGAGACCCAGTACTTC
CAWSVIGETQYF
>.|TRBJ2-7|.|TRBV5-5
TGTGCCAGCAGCTTATTGACAGGTGTATCCTACGAGCAGTACTTC
CASSLLTGVSYEQYF
>TRBD1|TRBJ2-7|few|TRBV27
TGTGCCAGCAGTAAAGGACAGGGATACAGCTACGAGCAGTACTTC
CASSKGQGYSYEQYF
>.|TRBJ2-1|many|TRBV3-1
TGTGCCAGCAGCCCCCGGCGGGGCTGGAGACCCAGCGATGAGCAGTTCTTC
CASSPRRGWRPSDEQFF
>.|TRBJ1-5|.|TRBV2
TGTGCCAGCAATCCCCGGTGGAATCAGCCCCAGCATTTT
CASNPRWNQPQHF
>.|TRBJ1-6|.|TRBV30
TGTGCCTGGAGTGGGAGGGGCGCGTATTCACCCCTCCACTTT
CAWSGRGAYSPLHF
>TRBD1|TRBJ2-3|.|TRBV29-1
TGCAGCGTGGACAGGGGACGAATCACAGATACGCAGTATTTT
CSVDRGRITDTQYF
>TRBD1|TRBJ2-1|few|TRBV6-6
TGTGCCAGCATGGACAGGGGGCACAATGAGCAGTTCTTC
CASMDRGHNEQFF
>.|TRBJ2-5|.|TRBV4-3
TGCGCCAGCAGCCAAGATAACAGCGGCCTCCAAGAGACCCAGTACTTC
CASSQDNSGLQETQYF
>TRBD1|TRBJ2-6|once|TRBV10-3
TGTGCCATCAGCCCCGGGGACAGGCCCTCTGGGGCCAACGTCCTGACTTTC
CAISPGDRPSGANVLTF
>.|TRBJ1-2|.|TRBV21-1
TGTGCCAGACAGGTGGTCTCTTATGGCTACACCTTC
CARQVVSYGYTF
>.|TRBJ2-3|.|TRBV5-5
TGTGCCAGCAGCTTGGCGACGGGGCGGTACACAGATACGCAGTATTTT
CASSLATGRYTDTQYF
>TRBD2|TRBJ2-1|few|TRBV5-1
TGCGCCAGCAGCTTGGCCAGCGGGGTATTGAATGAGCAGTTCTTC
CASSLASGVLNEQFF
>TRBD2|TRBJ2-5|once|TRBV7-3
TGTGCCAGCAGCAAAGGGACTAGCGGGGGGGCCCGTGAGACCCAGTACTTC
CASSKGTSGGARETQYF
>.|TRBJ2-6|few|TRBV6-5
TGTGCCAGCAGTTACTCGGGGAAGAGCTCTGGGGCCAACGTCCTGACTTTC
CASSYSGKSSGANVLTF
>TRBD2|TRBJ2-1|.|TRBV7-3
TGTGCCAGCAGAACCGGGCTAGCGGGGGGGTACAATGAGCAGTTCTTC
CASRTGLAGGYNEQFF
>.|TRBJ2-7|few|TRBV5-6
TGTGCCAGCAGCATACTCCGGGGGCACGAGCAGTACTTC
CASSILRGHEQYF
>.|TRBJ2-7|.|TRBV29-1
TGCAGCGTTGACGACAGGTTTAGCTCCTACAATGAGCAGTACTTC
CSVDDRFSSYNEQYF
>TRBD2|TRBJ2-1|few|TRBV6-5
TGTGCCAGCAGGACTAGCGGGGGTTCCAATGAGCAGTTCTTC
CASRTSGGSNEQFF
>.|TRBJ2-3|.|TRBV2
TGTGCCAGCAGTGAAGGTTGGGGGTACACAGATACGCAGTATTTT
CASSEGWGYTDTQYF
>TRBD2|TRBJ2-1|few|TRBV11-2
TGTGCCAGAAAGACTAGCGGGCTGACGATTCCCTACAATGAGCAGTTCTTC
CARKTSGLTIPYNEQFF
>.|TRBJ2-7|.|TRBV5-1
TGCGCCAGCAGCTTGGTACAGAGGGCCTACAATGAGCAGTACTTC
CASSLVQRAYNEQYF
>.|TRBJ2-1|.|TRBV5-1
TGCGCCAGCAGCTCTCCGGGGCTACAAGAGACCCAGTTCTTC
CASSSPGLQETQFF
>.|TRBJ2-3|once|TRBV5-1
TGCGTCAGCAGCTTACCCGGGTCTCCCGATACGCAGTATTTT
CVSSLPGSPDTQYF
>.|TRBJ2-5|few|TRBV7-2
TGTGCCAGCAGCTTATATCCAGAGACCCAGTACTTC
CASSLYPETQYF
>TRBD2|TRBJ2-1|.|TRBV5-1
TGCGCCAGCCGGCAGGGAGGGGCCTACAATGAGCAGTTCTTC
CASRQGGAYNEQFF
>TRBD1|TRBJ1-1|few|TRBV10-1
TGCGCCAGCAGCCCAGACAGGGGGGTCGGGGCTTTCTTT
CASSPDRGVGAFF
>.|TRBJ1-6|.|TRBV7-2
TGTGCCAGCAGCTTAGGCCAGGGCACGGGTCCCCTCCACTTT
CASSLGQGTGPLHF
>.|TRBJ2-4|few|TRBV7-9
TGTGCCAGCAGCTTAGAACCAGGGGTAGGGGCCAAAAACATTCAGTACTTC
CASSLEPGVGAKNIQYF
>.|TRBJ2-3|.|TRBV18
TGTGCCAGCTCCCTATCCGGGACCGAAATTTCAGATACGCAGTATTTT
CASSLSGTEISDTQYF
>.|TRBJ2-7|.|TRBV3-1
TGTGCCAGCAGTCCAGGGGTTCGGTACGAGCAGTACTTC
CASSPGVRYEQYF
>.|TRBJ1-1|.|TRBV7-9
TGTGCCAGCAGCTCCCCCCGCGCGAACACTGAAGCTTTCTTT
CASSSPRANTEAFF
>TRBD2|TRBJ2-7|few|TRBV5-6
TGTGCCAGCAGCTTGGGACTAGCGCTCTACGAGCAGTACTTC
CASSLGLALYEQYF
>TRBD2|TRBJ2-1|.|TRBV11-3
TGTGCCAGCAGCTCGAGACTAGCGGGGAGCAATGAGCAGTTCTTC
CASSSRLAGSNEQFF
>.|TRBJ1-5|once|TRBV20-1
TGCAGTGTTAGCAATCAGCCCCAGCATTTT
CSVSNQPQHF
>TRBD2|TRBJ2-7|.|TRBV7-9
TGTGCCAGCACCCTAGCGGGGAGCTCCTACGAGCAGTACTTC
CASTLAGSSYEQYF
>.|TRBJ1-6|few|TRBV3-1
TGTGCCAGCAGCCGAGGCGGGAGCTCCTATAATTCACCCCTCCACTTT
CASSRGGSSYNSPLHF
>TRBD1|TRBJ2-1|few|TRBV6-6
TGTGCCAGCACCGTGAGACAGGGGACACACAATGAGCAGTTCTTC
CASTVRQGTHNEQFF
>.|TRBJ2-4|.|TRBV7-2
TGTGCCAGCAGCTCGGGCCTGAACGTGGCCAAAAACATTCAGTACTTC
CASSSGLNVAKNIQYF
>.|TRBJ2-2|.|TRBV20-1
TGCAGTGCTAGACCTGACCCCGGGGAGCTGTTTTTT
CSARPDPGELFF
>TRBD2|TRBJ2-5|.|TRBV7-2
TGTGCCTGCAGCTTCAAGACTAGCGGGCAGACCCAGTACTTC
CACSFKTSGQTQYF